This TCR beta chain was recovered during a study of blood T cell repertoires in COVID-19. Participants in the exposed group had met a COVID-19 case in the 2 weeks before joining the study. In the original analysis: How many nucleated cells were present was estimated from reference gene primer amplification. The protocol was immunoSEQ multiplex PCR, while the TCRdb copy is restricted to in-frame clones and leaves out a portion. That table gives V, J and clone size, and the DNA gave D and trimming. This sample has almost 350,000 clones, with 88% found just once. V shed 5 bases, J shed 1 base, and the junction held 4 bases outside the gene matches. This CDR3 region has 14 residues. CDR1 and CDR2 (germline): LGHNT, FRNRAP.

This chain connects TRBV12-5 to TRBJ1-1; 7 nucleotides match TRBD1. The clonotype was recovered from a woman in her twenties or thirties who had been exposed to COVID-19. Source material: PBMCs or T cells enriched from blood (not recorded which). CDR3 loop: CASGRDSKNTEAFF. The CDR3 DNA reads TGTGCTAGTGGTCGGGACAGCAAGAACACTGAAGCTTTCTTT.